These 15 T cell receptor beta chains share one sample of origin, sequenced in a study of T cells in Graves' hyperthyroidism and ophthalmopathy. Amplified TCR beta CDR3 regions derived from RNA transcripts. HTBI primers were the set used in a first-round RT-PCR of the TCR CDR3. Each CDR3 protein is one row after TCRdb ran MiXCR on the multiplex PCR reads. The sample lists 500,000 to 750,000 distinct CDR3 sequences, around 46% occurring once. The sequencing sample was made of peripheral blood or thyroid tissue (not recorded which). These receptors were obtained from a woman aged 18-30 years with Graves' hyperthyroidism.

CDR3 amino acids: CASSSAGLGNGYTF. CDR3 nucleotide sequence: TGCGCCAGCAGCTCAGCGGGATTGGGCAATGGCTACACCTTC. The chain uses TRBV5-1 and TRBJ1-2; D gene uncertain. The CDR3 is 14 residues long. The V and J ends lost 3 bases and 6 bases respectively, with 15 bases between them. Germline V gene data show CDR1 as SGHRS and CDR2 as YFSETQ.

V is TRBV4-3 and J is TRBJ2-2, with 9 bases aligning to TRBD2. CDR1 is LGHNA and CDR2 is YSLEER in the germline V gene. Trimming took 1 base from V and 3 from J; bases not matched to a gene: 3. The CDR3 contains 16 residues. In DNA, the CDR3 is TGCGCCAGCAGCCAAGGACTAGCGGAACACACCGGGGAGCTGTTTTTT. Translated: CASSQGLAEHTGELFF.

V is TRBV7-8 and J is TRBJ1-2; 7 bases fit TRBD1. Germline V gene data show CDR1 as SGHVS and CDR2 as FQNEAQ. This CDR3 spans 14 amino acids. V lost 5 bases, J lost 3 bases, and 6 bases stayed unmatched. CDR3 amino acids: CASSPRRGDYGYTF. The CDR3 DNA sequence: TGTGCCAGCAGCCCCCGCAGGGGGGACTATGGCTACACCTTC.

The chain has TRBV7-3 and TRBJ2-5; perhaps TRBD2 as D (5 bases). This CDR3 is built from 14 residues. CDR1 is SGHTA, CDR2 FQGTGA, per germline. V was pared by 5 bases and J by 5 bases, with 15 bases between. CDR3 in amino acids: CASSHGLLGETQYF. The CDR3 DNA follows: TGTGCCAGCAGCCACGGACTGCTTGGGGAGACCCAGTACTTC.

This clonotype appeared many times. The chain has TRBV20-1 and TRBJ2-7; D possibly corresponds to TRBD1 (6 bases). CDR1 and CDR2 from the germline V gene are DFQATT and SNEGSKA (reference sequence). This CDR3 region has 11 residues. Trimming cost V 7 bases and J 1 base, with 8 bases left between them. The DNA of the CDR3 is TGCAGTGTAGGACAGTCCTACGAGCAGTACTTC. Its protein is CSVGQSYEQYF.

Ten or more counts support this clonotype. J is TRBJ2-2 and V is TRBV10-1; TRBD2 is a possible D gene (6 bases). Between the trimmed V and J ends, which lost 2 bases and 4 bases, there was a span of 14 bases. Germline V gene data show CDR1 as WNHNN and CDR2 as SYGVQD (reference sequence). This CDR3 has 16 residues. The CDR3 region is CASSETLLASTGELFF. For the CDR3, the DNA is TGCGCCAGCAGTGAGACGTTACTAGCCTCCACCGGGGAGCTGTTTTTT.

There are many counts of this clonotype. V usage is TRBV25-1 and J usage is TRBJ1-4; D remains ambiguous. There are 13 residues in the CDR3. Trimming shortened V by 4 bases and J by 4 bases, and 7 bases separated the two germline ends. Germline CDR1 MGHDK, CDR2 SYGVNS. As DNA, the CDR3 is TGTGCCAGCAGTGGGGATCTTAATGAAAAACTGTTTTTT. Translation gives CASSGDLNEKLFF.

Turning to this clonotype: A single base separates this from a much larger clone, so it may be a read error. This chain uses TRBV11-2 with TRBJ2-2, with 14 bases that match TRBD2. Per the germline V gene, CDR1 is SGHAT and CDR2 is FQNNGV. CDR3 length equals 19 residues. The CDR3 spells CAGSLYPGTSGRKTGELFF. The CDR3 DNA reads TGTGCCGGCAGCTTATATCCGGGGACTAGCGGGAGAAAGACCGGGGAGCTGTTTTTT.

The chain combines TRBV7-3 with TRBJ2-7; 9 bases match TRBD1. The junction had 12 bases not matched to a gene; V was cut back by 5 bases and J by 13 bases. Germline lookup yields CDR1 SGHTA and CDR2 FQGTGA. This CDR3 region has 13 residues. CDR3 nucleotide sequence: TGTGCCAGCAGCAAAGAGCCCGGGACAGGGATTTACTTC. Translated: CASSKEPGTGIYF.

This clonotype was observed many times. V and J are TRBV2 and TRBJ2-7, with 8 bases that match TRBD1. The J segment lost 0 bases and the V segment lost 5 bases, leaving 3 bases of the junction unmatched. Looked up from germline, CDR1 is SNHLY and CDR2 is FYNNEI. This CDR3 comprises 14 residues. The CDR3 here is CASSRQGSSYEQYF. CDR3 sequence (DNA): TGTGCCAGCAGTCGACAGGGGTCCTCCTACGAGCAGTACTTC.

This sequence joins TRBV11-2 and TRBJ1-1; weak D call: TRBD1 (5 bases). CDR1 is SGHAT, CDR2 FQNNGV, per germline. This CDR3 has 16 amino acids. V lost 1 base, J lost 5 bases, and 17 bases lay in between. CDR3 loop: CASSLGPTEYTTEAFF. CDR3 DNA sequence: TGTGCCAGCAGCTTAGGACCGACAGAATACACGACTGAAGCTTTCTTT.

The chain carries TRBV7-6 and TRBJ1-5; 8 bases are shared with TRBD1. CDR3 length equals 15 residues. The V gene end was trimmed by 1 base and the J gene end by 6 bases; junction bases not matched to a gene: 5. Germline V CDR1 and CDR2: SGHVS, FNYEAQ. Written as DNA, the CDR3 is TGTGCCAGCAGCTTAGAGACAGGGGAAGGTCAGCCCCAGCATTTT. Translating it yields CASSLETGEGQPQHF.

This clonotype was counted ten times or more. CDR3 coding DNA: TGTGCCAGCAGCTTTAGGGGGACGGACAGCAATCAGCCCCAGCATTTT. Translation: CASSFRGTDSNQPQHF. V and J are TRBV13 and TRBJ1-5; D might be TRBD1 (6 bases). Trimming took off 3 bases at V and 1 base at J, with 13 bases between the two ends. The CDR3 extends over 16 amino acids. Germline CDR1 PRHDT, CDR2 FYEKMQ (reference sequence). The variable domain in full, completed from reference TRBV13 and TRBJ1-5, reads AAGVIQSPRHLIKEKRETATLKCYPIPRHDTVYWYQQGPGQDPQFLISFYEKMQSDKGSIPDRFSAQQFSDYHSELNMSSLELGDSALYFCASSFRGTDSNQPQHFGDGTRLSIL.

The rearrangement links TRBV10-3 to TRBJ2-7, with 7 nucleotides matching TRBD2. The junction had 5 bases not matched to a gene; V was cut back by 4 bases and J by 2 bases. CDR3 size: 14 residues. Per germline, CDR1 ENHRY and CDR2 SYGVKD. CDR3 sequence (DNA): TGTGCCATCAGTGCGGGGGGAGGAACCTACGAGCAGTACTTC. It encodes CAISAGGGTYEQYF.

As concerns this clonotype: A much bigger clone sits one base away, suggesting this may be a read error. The chain is built from TRBV10-1 and TRBJ2-7; TRBD2 agrees at 7 bases. Gene TRBJ2-1 matches the end of the DNA better, so the J call may be wrong. Germline values: CDR1 WNHNN, CDR2 SYGVQD (reference sequence). The CDR3 consists of 12 residues. The CDR3 loop reads CAGSQSGNEQFF. DNA of the CDR3: TGCGCCGGCAGCCAGAGCGGGAACGAGCAGTTCTTC.